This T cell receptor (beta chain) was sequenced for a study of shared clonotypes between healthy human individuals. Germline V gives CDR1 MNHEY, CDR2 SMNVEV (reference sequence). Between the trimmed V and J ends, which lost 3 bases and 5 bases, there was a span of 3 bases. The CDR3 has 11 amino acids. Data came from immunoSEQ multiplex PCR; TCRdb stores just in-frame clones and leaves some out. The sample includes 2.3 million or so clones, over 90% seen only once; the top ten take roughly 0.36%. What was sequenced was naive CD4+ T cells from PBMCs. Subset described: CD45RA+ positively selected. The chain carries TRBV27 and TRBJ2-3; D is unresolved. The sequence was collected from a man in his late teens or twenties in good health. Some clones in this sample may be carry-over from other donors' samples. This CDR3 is CASSLKDTQYF. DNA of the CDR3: TGTGCCAGCAGTTTGAAAGATACGCAGTATTTT.